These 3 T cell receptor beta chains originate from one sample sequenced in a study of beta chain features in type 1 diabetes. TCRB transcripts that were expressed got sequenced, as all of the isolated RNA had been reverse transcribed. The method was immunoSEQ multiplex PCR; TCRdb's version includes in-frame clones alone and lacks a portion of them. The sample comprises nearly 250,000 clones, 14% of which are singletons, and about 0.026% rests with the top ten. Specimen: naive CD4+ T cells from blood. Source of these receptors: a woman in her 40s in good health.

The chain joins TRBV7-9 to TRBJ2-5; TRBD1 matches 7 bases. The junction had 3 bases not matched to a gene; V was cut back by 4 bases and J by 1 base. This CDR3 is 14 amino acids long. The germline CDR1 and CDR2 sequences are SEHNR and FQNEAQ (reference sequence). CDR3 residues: CASSSGQVQETQYF. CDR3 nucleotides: TGTGCCAGCAGCTCCGGACAGGTCCAAGAGACCCAGTACTTC.

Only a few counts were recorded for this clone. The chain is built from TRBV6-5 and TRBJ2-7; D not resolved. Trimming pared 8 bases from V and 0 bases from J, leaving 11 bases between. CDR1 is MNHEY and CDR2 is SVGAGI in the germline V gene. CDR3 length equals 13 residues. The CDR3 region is CASGTRRSYEQYF. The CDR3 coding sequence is TGTGCCAGCGGAACCAGGCGCTCCTACGAGCAGTACTTC.

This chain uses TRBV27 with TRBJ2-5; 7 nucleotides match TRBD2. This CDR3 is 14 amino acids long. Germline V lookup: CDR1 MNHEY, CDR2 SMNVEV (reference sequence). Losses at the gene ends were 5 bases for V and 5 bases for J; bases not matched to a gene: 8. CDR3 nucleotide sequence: TGTGCCAGCAGTGGTTACGGGGGAGGGGAGACCCAGTACTTC. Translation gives CASSGYGGGETQYF.